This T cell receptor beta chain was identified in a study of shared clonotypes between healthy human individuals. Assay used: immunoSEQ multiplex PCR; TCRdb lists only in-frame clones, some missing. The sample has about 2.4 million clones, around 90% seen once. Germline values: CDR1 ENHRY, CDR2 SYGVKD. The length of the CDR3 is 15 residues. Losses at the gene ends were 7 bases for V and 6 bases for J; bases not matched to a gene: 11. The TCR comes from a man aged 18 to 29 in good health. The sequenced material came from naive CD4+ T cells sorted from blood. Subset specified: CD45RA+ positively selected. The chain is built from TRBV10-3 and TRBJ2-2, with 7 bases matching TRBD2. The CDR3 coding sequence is TGTGCCATCATGGGGGGGACTGCGAGCGCCGGGGAGCTGTTTTTT. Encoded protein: CAIMGGTASAGELFF.